This TCR beta chain came from a study of control samples from healthy donors and cancer patients. CDR3 length equals 15 residues. V shed 4 bases and J shed 8 bases, with 18 bases lying between them. Looked up from germline, CDR1 is SGHRS and CDR2 is YFSETQ. Method: immunoSEQ multiplex PCR; TCRdb's copy keeps in-frame clones and lacks some. The data contain 150,000 to 170,000 clones, about 94% of them singletons. The chain uses TRBV5-1 and TRBJ1-4; D gene ambiguous. This clonotype originated in a man aged 40-50 years in good health. What was sequenced was blood. CDR3 coding DNA: TGCGCCAGCAGCCCGGACCCGGGCCAGATCGAAAAACTGTTTTTT. This codes for CASSPDPGQIEKLFF.